This TCR beta chain was obtained from a study of blood T cell repertoires in COVID-19. In this sample, this clone turned up once. The repertoire was sequenced with immunoSEQ multiplex PCR; TCRdb's copy has only in-frame clones and lacks some. The sample contains tens of thousands of clones, about 90% of which appear only once. This TCR was sampled from a human donor with active COVID-19. The donor label of this sample is uncertain. The sequenced sample consisted of peripheral blood.

CDR3 region: CASSPAIRFGETQYF. CDR3 bases: TGTGCCAGCAGTCCAGCGATACGATTTGGGGAGACCCAGTACTTC. This chain joins TRBV2 and TRBJ2-5; D call uncertain. CDR1 is SNHLY, CDR2 FYNNEI, per germline. Trimming left V 5 bases short and J 5 bases short, with 18 bases between. The CDR3 loop spans 15 amino acids. Based on the CDR3 plus reference TRBV2 and TRBJ2-5, the full variable domain is EPEVTQTPSHQVTQMGQEVILRCVPISNHLYFYWYRQILGQKVEFLVSFYNNEISEKSEIFDDQFSVERPDGSNFTLKIRSTKLEDSAMYFCASSPAIRFGETQYFGPGTRLLVL.